This entry lists 10 T cell receptor beta chains sequenced from one sample in a study of T cells after posttransplantation cyclophosphamide. Assay: immunoSEQ multiplex PCR; the TCRdb copy retains only in-frame clones and omits some. The repertoire consists of over 5,500 clones, with around 92% occurring once and the leading ten covering 3.9%. Sequencing was done on a sample of CD4+ T cells sorted from blood. The receptors here all came from a woman aged 50 to 65 in good health and a related stem cell transplant donor.

This chain links TRBV6-1 with TRBJ2-3, with 7 bases matching TRBD2. CDR3 size: 14 residues. The germline gives CDR1 MNHNS, CDR2 SASEGT. V was clipped by 4 bases and J by 5 bases; unmatched bases: 6. The CDR3 region is CASSVGLVQDTQYF. The CDR3 nucleotides are TGTGCCAGCAGTGTTGGACTAGTCCAAGATACGCAGTATTTT.

The chain links TRBV4-1 to TRBJ1-2, with TRBD1 matching 8 bases. Germline V gene lookup returns CDR1 MGHRA and CDR2 YSYEKL. The CDR3 is made up of 15 amino acids. V gave up 0 bases and J gave up 7 bases; unmatched junction bases: 7. CDR3 sequence (DNA): TGCGCCAGCAGCCAAGACGAAGACAGGGGCTCTGGCTACACCTTC. This encodes CASSQDEDRGSGYTF.

The gene calls are TRBV28 and TRBJ2-1; 11 nucleotides line up with TRBD2. CDR3 length equals 14 residues. V lost 6 bases and J lost 7; bases outside the gene matches: 5. The germline CDR1 and CDR2 sequences are MDHEN and SYDVKM. The CDR3 sequence: CASSLAGGRNEQFF. CDR3 nucleotide sequence: TGTGCCAGCAGCTTAGCGGGAGGGAGGAATGAGCAGTTCTTC.

The CDR3 region is CASSRRLVSRGTQYF. For the CDR3, the DNA is TGTGCCAGCAGCCGTCGACTAGTCTCTCGGGGGACCCAGTACTTC. V and J are TRBV5-6 and TRBJ2-5; a possible D gene is TRBD2 (6 bases). CDR1 and CDR2 from the germline V gene are SGHDT and YYEEEE. The CDR3 loop spans 15 amino acids. The V gene lost 4 bases and the J gene lost 7 bases, with 20 bases spanning the gap.

This chain uses TRBV9 with TRBJ1-1; D not certain. The V and J ends lost 2 bases and 4 bases respectively, with 12 bases between them. CDR3 size: 14 residues. Per germline, CDR1 SGDLS and CDR2 YYNGEE. In nucleotides, the CDR3 is TGTGCCAGCAGCGTCAGCCAATCTAGCACTGAAGCTTTCTTT. This gives the protein CASSVSQSSTEAFF.

The rearrangement joins TRBV9 to TRBJ2-2; 11 bases are a match to TRBD2. V lost 4 bases, J lost 1 base, and 6 bases stayed unmatched. The CDR3 sequence is 17 residues long. From germline, CDR1 is SGDLS and CDR2 YYNGEE. CDR3 DNA sequence: TGTGCCAGCAGCACGCGACTAGCGGGGAGGAACACCGGGGAGCTGTTTTTT. It specifies CASSTRLAGRNTGELFF.

The rearrangement links TRBV5-1 to TRBJ2-2; 9 bases map to TRBD2. The ends lost 1 base at V and 7 bases at J; junction bases unmatched: 5. The CDR3 contains 15 residues. Germline CDR1 SGHRS, CDR2 YFSETQ. The CDR3 nucleotides are TGCGCCAGCAGCTTGCTGCGGGGGGGCGTCGGGGAGCTGTTTTTT. Translation gives CASSLLRGGVGELFF.

This chain uses TRBV11-3 with TRBJ1-1, with a weak D call TRBD1 (6 bases). CDR1 and CDR2 from the germline V gene are SGHNT and YENEEA. The CDR3 spans 14 residues. Trimming removed 6 bases from V and 1 base from J, with 12 bases in between. DNA for the CDR3: TGTGCCAGCAGTTTGGGACACTCGAACACTGAAGCTTTCTTT. Amino acids: CASSLGHSNTEAFF.

The rearrangement links TRBV19 to TRBJ2-1, with D hard to call. V was cut by 6 bases and J by 5 bases, with 14 bases left in between. Germline V gene lookup returns CDR1 LNHDA and CDR2 SQIVND (reference sequence). This CDR3 is 14 amino acids long. This CDR3 is CASRALEPNNEQFF. In nucleotides, the CDR3 is TGTGCCAGTAGGGCCCTCGAACCAAACAATGAGCAGTTCTTC.

This clone has a handful of counts. This sequence joins TRBV14 and TRBJ2-2, with TRBD1 matching 8 bases. The germline V gene has CDR1 SGHDN and CDR2 FVKESK. V shed 4 bases and J 0 bases; nucleotides not matched to a gene: 4. The CDR3 contains 16 residues. The CDR3 spells CASSRRTGSNTGELFF. The CDR3 DNA reads as TGTGCCAGCAGCCGCCGGACAGGGTCGAACACCGGGGAGCTGTTTTTT.